The next 24 T cell receptor beta chains were all read from a single sample in a study of cytomegalovirus exposure and HLA in healthy donors. The PCR was carried out with 60 Vbeta primers and 13 Jbeta primers. Profiling relied on immunoSEQ multiplex PCR, and the TCRdb table lists in-frame clones only, not all of them. This sample's table reports 150,000 to 200,000 clones. What was sequenced was PBMCs. The receptors derive from a woman younger than 35 in good health and CMV-seropositive.

As concerns this clone: Different DNA sequences within this sample yield the same CDR3. The chain is built from TRBV6-1 and TRBJ2-7; TRBD2 agrees at 7 bases. Germline V gene sequence: CDR1 MNHNS, CDR2 SASEGT. With 0 bases clipped from V and 3 bases from J, the junction kept 17 bases outside the gene matches. The CDR3 runs to 19 residues. The CDR3 nucleotides read TGTGCCAGCAGTGAAGCCGCGGGGGACGGGACGGGATTTATCTACGAGCAGTACTTC. Translated: CASSEAAGDGTGFIYEQYF.

The rearrangement uses TRBV30 and TRBJ1-2; D is possibly TRBD1 (6 bases). The CDR3 loop spans 12 amino acids. CDR1 is GTSNPN and CDR2 is SVGIG in the germline V gene (reference sequence). With 5 bases removed from V and 8 bases from J, the gap between germline ends came to 15 bases. The CDR3 nucleotides are TGTGCCTGGGGGACCGGGACAATCGGCTACACCTTC. Translated: CAWGTGTIGYTF.

This chain joins TRBV18 and TRBJ1-1; the D is unclear. Trimming took 8 bases from V and 6 from J, leaving 16 bases between them. The germline V gene encodes CDR1 KGHSH and CDR2 LQKENI. The CDR3 extends over 13 amino acids. CDR3 loop: CASGTSQRSEAFF. CDR3 coding DNA: TGTGCCAGCGGAACTTCACAGAGATCTGAAGCTTTCTTT.

This chain uses TRBV30 with TRBJ1-3; 12 nucleotides agree with TRBD1. V shed 2 bases, J shed 6 bases, and the junction held 11 bases outside the gene matches. This CDR3 has 17 amino acids. The germline V gene has CDR1 GTSNPN and CDR2 SVGIG (reference sequence). CDR3 bases: TGTGCCTGGAGTATCTCGCGGGGACAGGGGGCCTTAAACACCATATATTTT. Amino acid sequence: CAWSISRGQGALNTIYF.

V and J are TRBV28 and TRBJ1-4, with 7 bases identical to TRBD1. Germline V CDR1 and CDR2: MDHEN, SYDVKM. J lost 7 bases, V lost 5 bases, and 10 bases had no gene match. The length of the CDR3 is 15 residues. CDR3 sequence (DNA): TGTGCCAGCAGTCGACTGACAGGGTTGGGTGAAAAACTGTTTTTT. Encoded protein: CASSRLTGLGEKLFF.

This chain connects TRBV7-2 to TRBJ2-6; 8 nucleotides align to TRBD1. With V trimmed by 5 bases and J by 5 bases, 5 bases remained unmatched. Germline V gene sequence: CDR1 SGHTA, CDR2 FQGNSA. The CDR3 length is 15 residues. CDR3 loop: CASSAGQARANVLTF. DNA for the CDR3: TGTGCCAGCAGCGCGGGACAGGCCCGGGCCAACGTCCTGACTTTC.

This chain uses TRBV12-5 with TRBJ2-2; 10 positions agree with TRBD2. V lost 4 bases and J lost 8; bases outside the gene matches: 13. The CDR3 has 17 residues. In germline, CDR1 is LGHNT, CDR2 FRNRAP. The DNA for the CDR3 is TGTGCTAGTGGTTCGAACAGCGGGAGGGTCCAAGGGGGGGAGCTGTTTTTT. It translates to CASGSNSGRVQGGELFF. Supplemented by reference TRBV12-5 and TRBJ2-2, the full variable domain reads DARVTQTPRHKVTEMGQEVTMRCQPILGHNTVFWYRQTMMQGLELLAYFRNRAPLDDSGMPKDRFSAEMPDATLATLKIQPSEPRDSAVYFCASGSNSGRVQGGELFFGEGSRLTVL.

As concerns this clone: Germline and junction disagree at one end, which may indicate a read error. This sample includes further DNA sequences coding for the same CDR3. J is TRBJ2-2 and V is TRBV30; weak D call: TRBD1 (6 bases). The CDR3 extends over 12 amino acids. CDR1 and CDR2 from the germline V gene are GTSNPN and SVGIG (reference sequence). CDR3 sequence (DNA): TGTGCCTGGACAGGGGTGGCCGGGGAGCTGTTCTTT. Protein: CAWTGVAGELFF. Variable domain in full (rest from reference TRBV30 and TRBJ2-2): SQTIHQWPATLVQPVGSPLSLECTVEGTSNPNLYWYRQAAGRGLQLLFYSVGIGQISSEVPQNLSASRPQDRQFILSSKKLLLSDSGFYLCAWTGVAGELFFGEGSRLTVL.

The V call is TRBV18, the J call TRBJ2-5, with 8 bases matching TRBD1. Matching the DNA end better, TRBJ2-7 makes the J call doubtful. CDR3 length: 15 residues. Per the germline V gene, CDR1 is KGHSH and CDR2 is LQKENI. In DNA form, the CDR3 reads TGTGCCAGCTCGTCAACAGGGGGTGGGTTCTACGAGCAGTACTTC. Translating it yields CASSSTGGGFYEQYF.

The chain joins TRBV5-8 to TRBJ2-3; D may be TRBD2 (6 bases). This CDR3 region has 14 residues. The germline V gene has CDR1 SGHTS and CDR2 YDEGEE. V shed 4 bases and J shed 5 bases, with 14 bases lying between them. The CDR3 region is CASSPSVSVDTQYF. CDR3 coding DNA: TGTGCCAGCAGCCCTAGCGTCTCGGTAGATACGCAGTATTTT.

V and J are TRBV4-2 and TRBJ2-3, with D maybe TRBD2 (7 bases). The CDR3 sequence is 15 residues long. V was trimmed by 8 bases and J by 3 bases, leaving 18 bases between them. CDR1 is LGHNA and CDR2 is YNFKEQ in the germline V gene. The CDR3 DNA is TGTGCCAGCGACCAACGCGGGGGCCGGACAGATACGCAGTATTTT. Translation gives CASDQRGGRTDTQYF.

The V call is TRBV30, the J call TRBJ2-4; 9 bases agree with TRBD2. Germline loops: CDR1 GTSNPN, CDR2 SVGIG (reference sequence). After removal of 1 base from V and 7 bases from J, the junction contained 11 bases not matched to a gene. The CDR3 length is 16 residues. The CDR3 loop reads CAWSEGLAGRTNIQYF. CDR3 coding DNA: TGTGCCTGGAGTGAAGGGCTAGCGGGGAGAACGAACATTCAGTACTTC.

The V gene is TRBV7-3, the J gene TRBJ2-1, with 12 bases aligning to TRBD2. Trimming removed 2 bases from V and 3 bases from J; junction bases left unmatched: 8. Germline CDR1 and CDR2: SGHTA and FQGTGA. The CDR3 is 18 amino acids. The CDR3 region is CASSLGLAGGPYYNEQFF. CDR3 bases: TGTGCCAGCAGCTTAGGTCTAGCGGGGGGGCCCTACTACAATGAGCAGTTCTTC.

This sequence joins TRBV5-6 and TRBJ1-2; the D is unclear. Germline assignment: CDR1 SGHDT and CDR2 YYEEEE. The CDR3 consists of 11 residues. Between the trimmed V and J ends, which lost 0 bases and 8 bases, there was a span of 5 bases. This CDR3 is CASSLGGGYTF. The CDR3 nucleotides read TGTGCCAGCAGCTTGGGAGGAGGCTACACCTTC.

This chain links TRBV19 with TRBJ1-1; D is undetermined. V was clipped by 9 bases and J by 5 bases, with 22 bases between them. The CDR3 loop spans 15 amino acids. Germline V lookup: CDR1 LNHDA, CDR2 SQIVND (reference sequence). The CDR3 spells CASQDGPRGGTEAFF. The CDR3 DNA reads as TGTGCCAGCCAGGACGGACCCCGGGGAGGAACTGAAGCTTTCTTT.

V is TRBV5-4 and J is TRBJ2-3; 10 bases fit TRBD2. Germline CDR1 is SGHNT and CDR2 is YYREEE (reference sequence). Trimming at V came to 4 bases and at J to 2 bases, leaving 7 bases not matched to a gene. The CDR3 is 16 residues long. In DNA, the CDR3 is TGTGCCAGCAGCCCGAAGCGGGAGGGCCCCACAGATACGCAGTATTTT. It encodes CASSPKREGPTDTQYF.

V gene TRBV29-1 combines with J gene TRBJ1-2; D ambiguous. CDR3 length: 13 residues. The V gene's germline CDR1 is SQVTM and CDR2 ANQGSEA. V was clipped by 0 bases and J by 8 bases, with 13 bases between them. The CDR3 loop is CSVEDPARQGYTF. The CDR3 DNA reads as TGCAGCGTTGAAGATCCGGCCAGACAAGGCTACACCTTC.

The chain couples TRBV6-1 to TRBJ2-1; TRBD2 is a possible D gene (6 bases). The germline V gene encodes CDR1 MNHNS and CDR2 SASEGT. The CDR3 sequence is 14 residues long. Trimming took off 5 bases at V and 4 bases at J, with 12 bases between the two ends. CDR3 region: CASSTTGGYNEQFF. The CDR3 DNA follows: TGTGCCAGCAGTACAACTGGGGGGTACAATGAGCAGTTCTTC.

The rearrangement joins TRBV7-3 to TRBJ1-1; D unresolved. The CDR3 length is 13 residues. The V end was cut by 2 bases, the J end by 4 bases, with 8 bases between. Germline V CDR1 and CDR2: SGHTA, FQGTGA. The chain's CDR3 is CASSLFKLTEAFF. The CDR3 nucleotides read TGTGCCAGCAGCTTATTTAAACTCACTGAAGCTTTCTTT.

The rearrangement links TRBV7-3 to TRBJ2-5; 8 nucleotides line up with TRBD2. This CDR3 comprises 15 residues. Germline V gene sequence: CDR1 SGHTA, CDR2 FQGTGA. J was trimmed by 4 bases and V by 3 bases; bases with no gene match: 7. The CDR3 DNA follows: TGTGCCAGCAGCTTGGGTTCTGGACTAGCAGAGACCCAGTACTTC. Its translation is CASSLGSGLAETQYF.

This chain connects TRBV6-5 to TRBJ2-3, with D hard to call. V lost 8 bases, J lost 0 bases, and 15 bases lay in between. Germline V gene data show CDR1 as MNHEY and CDR2 as SVGAGI. The CDR3 has 15 residues. The CDR3 nucleotides read TGTGCCAGCGCCCTAGACGGTTATAGCACAGATACGCAGTATTTT. Encoded protein: CASALDGYSTDTQYF.

The rearrangement links TRBV19 to TRBJ2-7; 9 bases fit TRBD1. This CDR3 contains 14 residues. Germline assignment: CDR1 LNHDA and CDR2 SQIVND (reference sequence). Trimming removed 3 bases from V and 6 bases from J; junction bases left unmatched: 6. This CDR3 reads CASSIRDRVSEQYF. As DNA, the CDR3 is TGTGCCAGTAGTATCCGGGACAGGGTTTCCGAGCAGTACTTC.

The chain joins TRBV7-9 to TRBJ1-2, with D hard to call. CDR1 is SEHNR, CDR2 FQNEAQ, per germline (reference sequence). V gave up 5 bases and J gave up 3 bases, with 10 bases separating them. This CDR3 is built from 13 residues. The CDR3 loop is CASSLQVDYGYTF. The CDR3 region has the DNA TGTGCCAGCAGCCTTCAGGTCGACTATGGCTACACCTTC.

The V call is TRBV7-2, the J call TRBJ2-1; possible D gene TRBD2, 6 bases. Germline CDR1 and CDR2: SGHTA and FQGNSA. Deletions cut 1 base from V and 10 bases from J, with 8 bases between. CDR3 length equals 12 residues. The CDR3 coding sequence is TGTGCCAGCAGCTTAGAGGCGGGAGAGCAGTTCTTC. Translation: CASSLEAGEQFF.